This is a list of T cell receptor beta chains from one sample in a study of monozygotic twins with inflammatory bowel disease. Each CDR3 protein gets one entry in TCRdb, which reprocessed the 5' RACE reads and gives no DNA. Found here are around 450,000 distinct CDR3 sequences; the top ten clones hold approximately 2.4%. The specimen sequenced was blood. These receptors originate from a human donor with ulcerative colitis or Crohn's disease, or a healthy co-twin of an affected twin (not recorded which). The CDR3 runs from the conserved cysteine through the conserved F or W. The order of the fields is V gene, J gene, CDR3 protein.

v_call: TRBV11-2
j_call: TRBJ2-3
cdr3_aa: CASSLDRTSTDTQYF

v_call: TRBV24-1
j_call: TRBJ2-1
cdr3_aa: CATSDSTSGSLRFEQFF

v_call: TRBV4-1
j_call: TRBJ2-3
cdr3_aa: CASSQEKVPDTQYF

v_call: TRBV5-1
j_call: TRBJ2-7
cdr3_aa: CASSPMTDVYEQYF

v_call: TRBV5-1
j_call: TRBJ1-1
cdr3_aa: CASSSTGTGQTEAFF

v_call: TRBV28
j_call: TRBJ2-2
cdr3_aa: CASRLRDSSKSGELFF

v_call: TRBV20-1
j_call: TRBJ2-1
cdr3_aa: CSARDLLAGDAYNEQFF

v_call: TRBV24-1
j_call: TRBJ1-2
cdr3_aa: CATSDLDGDRGYTF

v_call: TRBV5-4
j_call: TRBJ2-1
cdr3_aa: CASSFGQVVSHNEQFF

v_call: TRBV5-4
j_call: TRBJ1-1
cdr3_aa: CASSLAGTRRTEAFF

v_call: TRBV7-2
j_call: TRBJ2-2
cdr3_aa: CASSSPTSGITGELFF

v_call: TRBV20-1
j_call: TRBJ2-7
cdr3_aa: CSAAPGGIDYEQYF

v_call: TRBV6-2/TRBV6-3
j_call: TRBJ2-1
cdr3_aa: CASSRGLAGGAGEQFF

v_call: TRBV12-3/TRBV12-4
j_call: TRBJ2-1
cdr3_aa: CASSGGRLNEQFF

v_call: TRBV12-5
j_call: TRBJ2-1
cdr3_aa: CASGYSGTGVGQFF